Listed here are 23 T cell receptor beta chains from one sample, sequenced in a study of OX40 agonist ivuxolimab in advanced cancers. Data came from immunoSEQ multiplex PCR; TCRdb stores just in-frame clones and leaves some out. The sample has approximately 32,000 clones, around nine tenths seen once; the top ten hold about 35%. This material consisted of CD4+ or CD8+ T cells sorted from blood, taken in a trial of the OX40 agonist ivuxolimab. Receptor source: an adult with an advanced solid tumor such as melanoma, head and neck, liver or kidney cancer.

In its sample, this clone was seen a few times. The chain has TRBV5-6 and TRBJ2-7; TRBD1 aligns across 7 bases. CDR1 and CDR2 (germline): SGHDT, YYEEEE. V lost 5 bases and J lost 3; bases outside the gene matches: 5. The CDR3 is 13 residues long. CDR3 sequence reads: CASSPRQGYEQYF. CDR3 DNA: TGTGCCAGCAGTCCACGACAGGGCTACGAGCAGTACTTC.

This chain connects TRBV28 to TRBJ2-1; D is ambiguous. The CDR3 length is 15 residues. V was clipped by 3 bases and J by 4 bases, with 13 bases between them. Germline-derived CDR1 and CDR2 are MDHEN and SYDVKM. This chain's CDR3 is CASSFDREAYNEQFF. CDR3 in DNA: TGTGCCAGCAGTTTCGATCGAGAAGCTTACAATGAGCAGTTCTTC.

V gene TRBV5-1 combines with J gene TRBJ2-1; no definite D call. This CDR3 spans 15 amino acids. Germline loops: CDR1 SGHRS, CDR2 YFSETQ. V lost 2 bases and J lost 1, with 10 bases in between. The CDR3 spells CASSFWDSSYNEQFF. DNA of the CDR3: TGCGCCAGCAGCTTTTGGGATTCTTCCTACAATGAGCAGTTCTTC.

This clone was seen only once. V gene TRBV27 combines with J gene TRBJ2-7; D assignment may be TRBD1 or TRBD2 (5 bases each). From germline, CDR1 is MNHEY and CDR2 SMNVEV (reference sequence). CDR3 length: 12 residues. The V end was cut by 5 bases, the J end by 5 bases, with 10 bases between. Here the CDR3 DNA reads TGTGCCAGCAGTCCCCCGGGGCACGAGCAGTACTTC. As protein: CASSPPGHEQYF.

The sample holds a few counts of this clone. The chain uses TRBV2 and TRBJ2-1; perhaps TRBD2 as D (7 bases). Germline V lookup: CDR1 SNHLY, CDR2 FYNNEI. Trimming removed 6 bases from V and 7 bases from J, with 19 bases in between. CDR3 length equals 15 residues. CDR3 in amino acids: CASSLEGGPKNEQFF. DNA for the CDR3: TGTGCCAGCAGCTTGGAGGGGGGGCCCAAGAATGAGCAGTTCTTC.

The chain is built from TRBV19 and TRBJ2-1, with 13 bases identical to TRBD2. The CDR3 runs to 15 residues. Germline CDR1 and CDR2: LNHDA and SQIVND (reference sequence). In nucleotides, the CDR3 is TGTGGGGACCCCGGGACTAGCGGGACCCTCAATGAGCAGTTCTTC. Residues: CGDPGTSGTLNEQFF.

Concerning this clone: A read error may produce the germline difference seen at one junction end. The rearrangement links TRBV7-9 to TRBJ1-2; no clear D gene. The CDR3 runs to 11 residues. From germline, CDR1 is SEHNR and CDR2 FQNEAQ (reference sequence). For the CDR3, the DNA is TGTGCCAGCAGTTTAGATCATGGCTACACCTTC. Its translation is CASSLDHGYTF.

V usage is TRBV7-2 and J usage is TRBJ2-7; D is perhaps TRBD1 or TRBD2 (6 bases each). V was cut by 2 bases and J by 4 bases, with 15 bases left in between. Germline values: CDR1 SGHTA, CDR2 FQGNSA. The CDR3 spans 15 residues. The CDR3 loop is CASSLSGLGGYEQYF. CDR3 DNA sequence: TGTGCCAGCAGCTTATCGGGCCTAGGGGGGTACGAGCAGTACTTC.

The chain's CDR3 is CASSIDRGGSYGYTF. Here the CDR3 DNA reads TGTGCCAGTAGTATAGACCGAGGAGGCAGCTATGGCTACACCTTC. V and J are TRBV19 and TRBJ1-2; the D is unclear. CDR3 length: 15 amino acids. V lost 0 bases to trimming and J lost 4 bases, with 12 bases between them. Germline V lookup: CDR1 LNHDA, CDR2 SQIVND (reference sequence). The whole variable domain, remainder taken from reference TRBV19 and TRBJ1-2, is DGGITQSPKYLFRKEGQNVTLSCEQNLNHDAMYWYRQDPGQGLRLIYYSQIVNDFQKGDIAEGYSVSREKKESFPLTVTSAQKNPTAFYLCASSIDRGGSYGYTFGSGTRLTVV.

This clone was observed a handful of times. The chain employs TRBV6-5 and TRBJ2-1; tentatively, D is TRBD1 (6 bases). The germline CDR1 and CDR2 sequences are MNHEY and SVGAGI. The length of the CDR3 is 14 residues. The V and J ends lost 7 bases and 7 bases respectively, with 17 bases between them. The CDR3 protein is CASNRRGRLNEQFF. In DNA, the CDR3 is TGTGCCAGCAATCGCAGGGGCCGGTTGAATGAGCAGTTCTTC.

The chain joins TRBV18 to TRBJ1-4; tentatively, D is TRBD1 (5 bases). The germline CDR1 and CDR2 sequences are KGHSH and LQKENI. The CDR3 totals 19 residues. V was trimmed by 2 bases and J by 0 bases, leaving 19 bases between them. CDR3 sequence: CASSPRGRQWGATNEKLFF. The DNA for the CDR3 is TGTGCCAGCTCACCAAGGGGCCGACAGTGGGGTGCAACTAATGAAAAACTGTTTTTT.

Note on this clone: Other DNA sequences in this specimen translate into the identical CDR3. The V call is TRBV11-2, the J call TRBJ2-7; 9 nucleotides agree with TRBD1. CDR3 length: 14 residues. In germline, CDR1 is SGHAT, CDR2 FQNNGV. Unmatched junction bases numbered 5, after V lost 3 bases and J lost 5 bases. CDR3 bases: TGTGCCAGCAGCTTCCGGACAGGGGCCCACGAGCAGTACTTC. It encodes CASSFRTGAHEQYF. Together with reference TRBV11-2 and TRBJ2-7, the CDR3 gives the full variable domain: EAGVAQSPRYKIIEKRQSVAFWCNPISGHATLYWYQQILGQGPKLLIQFQNNGVVDDSQLPKDRFSAERLKGVDSTLKIQPAKLEDSAVYLCASSFRTGAHEQYFGPGTRLTVT.

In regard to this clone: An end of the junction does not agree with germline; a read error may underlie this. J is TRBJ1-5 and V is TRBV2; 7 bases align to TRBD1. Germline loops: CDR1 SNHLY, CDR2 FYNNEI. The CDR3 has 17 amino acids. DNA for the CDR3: TGTGCCAGCAGTCAAGCCTCCCCGGGACAGAGCAATCAGCCCCAGCATTTT. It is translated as CASSQASPGQSNQPQHF.

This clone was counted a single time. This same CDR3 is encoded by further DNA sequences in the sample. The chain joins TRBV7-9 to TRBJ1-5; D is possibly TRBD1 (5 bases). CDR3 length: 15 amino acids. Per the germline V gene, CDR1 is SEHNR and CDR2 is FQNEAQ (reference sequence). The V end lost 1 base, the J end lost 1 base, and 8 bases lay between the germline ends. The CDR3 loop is CASSLEGASNQPQHF. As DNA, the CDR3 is TGTGCCAGCAGCTTAGAAGGGGCGAGCAATCAGCCCCAGCATTTT.

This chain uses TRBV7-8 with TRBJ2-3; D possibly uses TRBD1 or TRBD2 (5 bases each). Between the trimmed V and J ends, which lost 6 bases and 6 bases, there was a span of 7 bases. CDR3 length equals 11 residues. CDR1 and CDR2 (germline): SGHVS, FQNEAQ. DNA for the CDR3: TGTGCCAGCAGTTGGGGGGATACGCAGTATTTT. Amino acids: CASSWGDTQYF.

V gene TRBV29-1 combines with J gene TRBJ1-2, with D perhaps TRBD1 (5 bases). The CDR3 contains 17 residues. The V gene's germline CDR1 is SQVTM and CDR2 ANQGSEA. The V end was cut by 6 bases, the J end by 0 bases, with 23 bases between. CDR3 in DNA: TGCAGCGTCCCATCCCTGGGGACCGCACTATCTAACTATGGCTACACCTTC. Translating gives CSVPSLGTALSNYGYTF.

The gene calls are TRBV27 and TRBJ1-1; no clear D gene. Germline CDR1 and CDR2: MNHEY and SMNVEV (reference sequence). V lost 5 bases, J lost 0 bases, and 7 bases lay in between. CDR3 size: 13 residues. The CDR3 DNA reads TGTGCCAGCAGTCGGGTGATGAACACTGAAGCTTTCTTT. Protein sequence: CASSRVMNTEAFF.

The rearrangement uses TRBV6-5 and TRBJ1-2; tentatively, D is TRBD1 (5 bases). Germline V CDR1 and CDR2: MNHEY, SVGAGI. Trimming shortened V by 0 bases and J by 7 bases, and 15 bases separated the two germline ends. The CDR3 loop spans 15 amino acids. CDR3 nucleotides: TGTGCCAGCAGTTACTCGGACACGGGTCTGAGTGGCTACACCTTC. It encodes CASSYSDTGLSGYTF.

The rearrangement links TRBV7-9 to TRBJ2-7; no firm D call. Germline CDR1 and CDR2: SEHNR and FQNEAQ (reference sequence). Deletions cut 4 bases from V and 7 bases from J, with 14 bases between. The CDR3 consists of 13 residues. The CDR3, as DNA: TGTGCCAGCAGCTACAGTTTGGCGTTAGAGCAGTACTTC. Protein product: CASSYSLALEQYF. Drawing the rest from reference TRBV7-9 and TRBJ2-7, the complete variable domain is DTGVSQNPRHKITKRGQNVTFRCDPISEHNRLYWYRQTLGQGPEFLTYFQNEAQLEKSRLLSDRFSAERPKGSFSTLEIQRTEQGDSAMYLCASSYSLALEQYFGPGTRLTVT.

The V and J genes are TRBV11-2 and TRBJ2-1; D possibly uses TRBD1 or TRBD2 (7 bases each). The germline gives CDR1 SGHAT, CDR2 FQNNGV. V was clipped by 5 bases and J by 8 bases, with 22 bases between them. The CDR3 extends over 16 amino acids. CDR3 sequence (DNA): TGTGCCAGCAGCCCAGGGGGGGGCGCGGACGACTATGAGCAGTTCTTC. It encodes CASSPGGGADDYEQFF. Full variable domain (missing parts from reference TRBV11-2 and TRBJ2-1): EAGVAQSPRYKIIEKRQSVAFWCNPISGHATLYWYQQILGQGPKLLIQFQNNGVVDDSQLPKDRFSAERLKGVDSTLKIQPAKLEDSAVYLCASSPGGGADDYEQFFGPGTRLTVL.

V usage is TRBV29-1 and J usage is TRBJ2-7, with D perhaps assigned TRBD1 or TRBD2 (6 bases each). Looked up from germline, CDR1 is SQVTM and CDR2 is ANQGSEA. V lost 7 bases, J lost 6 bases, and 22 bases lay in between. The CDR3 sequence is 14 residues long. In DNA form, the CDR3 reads TGCAGCGCCGGAGGGGGTCAGGTTCGAGGCGAGCAGTACTTC. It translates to CSAGGGQVRGEQYF.

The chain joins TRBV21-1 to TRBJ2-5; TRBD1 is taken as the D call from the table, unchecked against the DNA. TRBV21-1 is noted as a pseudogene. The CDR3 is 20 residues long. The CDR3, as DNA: TGTGCCAGCAACTCCCAGGGGGCCACACCGGGACAGGGAGTCGCAGAGACCCAGTACTTC. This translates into CASNSQGATPGQGVAETQYF.

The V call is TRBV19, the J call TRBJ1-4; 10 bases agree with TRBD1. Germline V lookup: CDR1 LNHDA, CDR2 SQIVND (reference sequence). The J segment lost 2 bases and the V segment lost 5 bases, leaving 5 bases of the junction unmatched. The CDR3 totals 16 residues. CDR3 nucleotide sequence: TGTGCCAGTAGTCCGGGACAGGGGAGGACTAATGAAAAACTGTTTTTT. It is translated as CASSPGQGRTNEKLFF.